The clone carrying this T cell receptor (beta chain) was found many times. Amplified regions were TCR beta CDR3 sequences from RNA transcripts. HTBI primers drove first-round RT-PCR of the TCR CDR3. From the multiplex PCR reads, TCRdb called clonotypes with MiXCR, one entry per CDR3 protein. Of over 450,000 distinct CDR3 sequences listed, approximately 15% are singletons. The length of the CDR3 is 13 residues. Trimming pared 7 bases from V and 9 bases from J, leaving 19 bases between. Fresh peripheral blood, under 13 ml, yielded the PBMCs. This record belongs to a study of T cells in Graves' hyperthyroidism and ophthalmopathy.

Sequenced input: blood. This sequence joins TRBV12-3 or TRBV12-4 and TRBJ2-7; maybe TRBD1 (6 bases). The TCR comes from a woman younger than 35 with Graves' hyperthyroidism. CDR3 sequence (DNA): TGTGCCAGCACCCCGGACAGCCCCTCGGGGCAGTACTTC. This encodes CASTPDSPSGQYF.